This is a list of T cell receptor beta chains from one sample in a study of identifying expanded T cells in peripheral blood. Measured with immunoSEQ multiplex PCR; TCRdb has only the in-frame clones, and not every one. The sample includes over 100,000 clones, around 90% of them seen just once. The sequenced sample consisted of blood. These TCRs come from a person aged 18 to 69 in good health. Each CDR3 is given with its conserved first and last residue. A D gene is named only where the DNA matches it firmly. Clone sizes are given selectively: once, few, many, or a class where the clone is expanded.

j_call: TRBJ1-6
d_call: NA
clone_size: NA
v_call: TRBV19
cdr3_aa: CASSIGGTPNSPLHF
cdr3_nt: TGTGCCAGTAGTATCGGTGGAACGCCTAATTCACCCCTCCACTTT

j_call: TRBJ2-7
d_call: TRBD2
clone_size: NA
v_call: TRBV28
cdr3_aa: CASQTSGRGEQYF
cdr3_nt: TGTGCCAGCCAAACTAGCGGGAGGGGCGAGCAGTACTTC

j_call: TRBJ2-4
d_call: TRBD2
clone_size: NA
v_call: TRBV11-2
cdr3_aa: CASSPGGENIQYF
cdr3_nt: TGTGCCAGCAGCCCTGGGGGGGAAAACATTCAGTACTTC

j_call: TRBJ1-5
d_call: NA
clone_size: NA
v_call: TRBV28
cdr3_aa: CASSGHVYQPQHF
cdr3_nt: TGTGCCAGCAGTGGGCACGTTTATCAGCCCCAGCATTTT

j_call: TRBJ1-5
d_call: TRBD1
clone_size: NA
v_call: TRBV19
cdr3_aa: CASSHRGMESNQPQHF
cdr3_nt: TGTGCCAGTAGTCACAGGGGGATGGAAAGCAATCAGCCCCAGCATTTT

j_call: TRBJ2-2
d_call: NA
clone_size: NA
v_call: TRBV19
cdr3_aa: CASTLAPTGELFF
cdr3_nt: TGTGCCAGTACCCTCGCCCCGACCGGGGAGCTGTTTTTT

j_call: TRBJ2-7
d_call: NA
clone_size: NA
v_call: TRBV6-5
cdr3_aa: CASRTSGSEQYF
cdr3_nt: TGTGCCAGCAGGACCTCAGGTTCCGAGCAGTACTTC

j_call: TRBJ2-1
d_call: NA
clone_size: NA
v_call: TRBV7-6
cdr3_aa: CASSLGSESEQFF
cdr3_nt: TGTGCCAGCAGCTTAGGCAGTGAGAGTGAGCAGTTCTTC

j_call: TRBJ2-1
d_call: TRBD2
clone_size: NA
v_call: TRBV29-1
cdr3_aa: CSVDSGGLLIYNEQFF
cdr3_nt: TGCAGCGTTGATTCGGGAGGCCTCTTGATTTACAATGAGCAGTTCTTC

j_call: TRBJ2-5
d_call: NA
clone_size: NA
v_call: TRBV11-3
cdr3_aa: CASSLRGALGETQYF
cdr3_nt: TGTGCCAGCAGCTTAAGGGGGGCCCTGGGAGAGACCCAGTACTTC

j_call: TRBJ1-4
d_call: TRBD1
clone_size: NA
v_call: TRBV7-2
cdr3_aa: CASSLGTGFGTNEKLFF
cdr3_nt: TGTGCCAGCAGCTTAGGGACAGGGTTTGGGACTAATGAAAAACTGTTTTTT

j_call: TRBJ1-1
d_call: TRBD1
clone_size: NA
v_call: TRBV5-1
cdr3_aa: CASSQGQGAFF
cdr3_nt: TGCGCCAGCAGCCAGGGACAGGGAGCTTTCTTT

j_call: TRBJ2-5
d_call: NA
clone_size: once
v_call: TRBV21-1
cdr3_aa: CASSKWLLRGLWETQYF
cdr3_nt: TGTGCCAGCAGCAAATGGCTTCTCCGGGGGCTTTGGGAGACCCAGTACTTC

j_call: TRBJ2-7
d_call: NA
clone_size: NA
v_call: TRBV7-8
cdr3_aa: CASSLAASGYEQYF
cdr3_nt: TGTGCCAGCAGCTTAGCGGCTTCCGGCTACGAGCAGTACTTC

j_call: TRBJ1-2
d_call: NA
clone_size: few
v_call: TRBV10-3
cdr3_aa: CAINLDSTYGYTF
cdr3_nt: TGTGCCATCAACCTGGACAGTACCTATGGCTACACCTTC

j_call: TRBJ2-2
d_call: NA
clone_size: NA
v_call: TRBV7-2
cdr3_aa: CASSLSPPGELFF
cdr3_nt: TGTGCCAGCAGCTTATCTCCCCCCGGGGAGCTGTTTTTT